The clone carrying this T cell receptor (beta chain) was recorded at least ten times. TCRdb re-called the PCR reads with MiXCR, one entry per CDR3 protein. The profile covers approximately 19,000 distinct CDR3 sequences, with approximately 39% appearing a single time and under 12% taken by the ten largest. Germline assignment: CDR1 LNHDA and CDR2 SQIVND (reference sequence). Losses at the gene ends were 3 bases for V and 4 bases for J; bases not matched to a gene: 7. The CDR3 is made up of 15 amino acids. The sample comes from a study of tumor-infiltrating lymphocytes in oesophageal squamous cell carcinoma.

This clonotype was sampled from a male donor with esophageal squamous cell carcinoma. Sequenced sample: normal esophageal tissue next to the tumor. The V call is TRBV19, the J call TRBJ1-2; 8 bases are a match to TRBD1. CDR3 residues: CASSMDRVSIYGYTF. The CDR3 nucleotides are TGTGCCAGTAGTATGGACAGGGTATCTATCTATGGCTACACCTTC. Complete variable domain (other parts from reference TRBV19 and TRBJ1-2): DGGITQSPKYLFRKEGQNVTLSCEQNLNHDAMYWYRQDPGQGLRLIYYSQIVNDFQKGDIAEGYSVSREKKESFPLTVTSAQKNPTAFYLCASSMDRVSIYGYTFGSGTRLTVV.